The present entry profiles one T cell receptor beta chain with its context. This entry belongs to a study of blood T cell repertoires in COVID-19. Between the trimmed V and J ends, which lost 2 bases and 1 base, there was a span of 13 bases. CDR3 length: 16 residues. In germline, CDR1 is ENHRY, CDR2 SYGVKD. In the original workflow: Estimates of nucleated cell counts were drawn from the amplification of reference gene primers. TCRdb's table, derived via immunoSEQ multiplex PCR, lists solely in-frame clones and lacks some. The V and J calls and the clone size are those of that table, but D and trimming were determined from the DNA. Among more than 100,000 clones listed, 79% were seen once.

This sequence was found in a woman of 80 years or more with acute or convalescent COVID-19. The sequenced material came from peripheral blood. The chain couples TRBV10-3 to TRBJ2-3, with a tentative D call TRBD2 (6 bases). The CDR3 DNA reads as TGTGCCATCAGTGAGGGGGTAGCGGCCGGCACAGATACGCAGTATTTT. Its translation is CAISEGVAAGTDTQYF.